This entry describes one TCR beta chain. Sequencing used immunoSEQ multiplex PCR; TCRdb keeps in-frame clones, though not all of them. The sample includes about 190,000 clones, 65% to 85% of them seen just once. Recovery among Cohort 3 donors was established by two negative PCRs, clearance, or symptom resolution. These data are taken from a study of blood T cell repertoires in COVID-19. Study-level information: The United States, Italy and Spain supplied acute and convalescent COVID-19 samples.

In germline, CDR1 is SGHTA, CDR2 FQGNSA. The V and J ends lost 5 bases and 5 bases respectively, with 19 bases between them. The CDR3 is made up of 15 amino acids. The TCR originated in a woman aged 25-40 years who had recovered from COVID-19. The chain has TRBV7-2 and TRBJ2-7; D is possibly TRBD2 (6 bases). Material for sequencing was PBMCs or T cells enriched from blood (not recorded which). The CDR3 nucleotides read TGTGCCAGCAGCCGCGGGACTCCCCGGGTCGACGAGCAGTACTTC. This translates into CASSRGTPRVDEQYF.